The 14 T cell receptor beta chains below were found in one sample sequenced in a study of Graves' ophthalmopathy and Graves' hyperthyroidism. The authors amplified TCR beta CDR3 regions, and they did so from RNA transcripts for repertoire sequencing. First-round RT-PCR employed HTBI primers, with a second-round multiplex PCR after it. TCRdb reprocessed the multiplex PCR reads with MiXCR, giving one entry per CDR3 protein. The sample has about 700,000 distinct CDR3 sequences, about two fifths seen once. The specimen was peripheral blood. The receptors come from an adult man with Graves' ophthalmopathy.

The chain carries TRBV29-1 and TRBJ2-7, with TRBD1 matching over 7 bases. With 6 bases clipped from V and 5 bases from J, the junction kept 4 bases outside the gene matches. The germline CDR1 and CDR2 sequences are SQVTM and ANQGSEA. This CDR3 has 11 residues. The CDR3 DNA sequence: TGCAGCGTACAGGGGAGTCACGAGCAGTACTTC. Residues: CSVQGSHEQYF.

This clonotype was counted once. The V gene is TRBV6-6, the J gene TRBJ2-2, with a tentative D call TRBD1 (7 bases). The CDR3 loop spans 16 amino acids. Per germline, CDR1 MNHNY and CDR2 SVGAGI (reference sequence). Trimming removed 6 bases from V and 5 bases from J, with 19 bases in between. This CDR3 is CASRSSQGGRTGELFF. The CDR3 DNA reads TGTGCCAGCAGGAGCTCCCAGGGGGGCAGGACCGGGGAGCTGTTTTTT.

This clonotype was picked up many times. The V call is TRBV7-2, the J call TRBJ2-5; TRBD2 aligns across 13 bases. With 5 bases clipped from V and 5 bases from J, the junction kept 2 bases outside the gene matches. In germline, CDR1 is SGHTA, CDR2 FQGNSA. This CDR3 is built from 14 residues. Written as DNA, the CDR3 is TGTGCCAGCAGCCCGGGACTAGCGGGGGAGACCCAGTACTTC. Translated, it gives CASSPGLAGETQYF.

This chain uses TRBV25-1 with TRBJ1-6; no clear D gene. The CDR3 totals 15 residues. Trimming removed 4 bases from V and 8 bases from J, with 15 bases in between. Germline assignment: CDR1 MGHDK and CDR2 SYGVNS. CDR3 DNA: TGTGCCAGCAGTGCTAGGAGGGAGGCAGATTCACCCCTCCACTTT. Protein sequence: CASSARREADSPLHF.

As DNA, the CDR3 is TGTGCCAGCAGTTACGGAGGGACAGGGGGCGAGCAGTACTTC. Residues: CASSYGGTGGEQYF. The chain has TRBV6-5 and TRBJ2-7; TRBD1 aligns across 11 bases. This CDR3 contains 14 residues. Germline CDR1 and CDR2: MNHEY and SVGAGI. V lost 2 bases to trimming and J lost 6 bases; unmatched junction nucleotides: 3.

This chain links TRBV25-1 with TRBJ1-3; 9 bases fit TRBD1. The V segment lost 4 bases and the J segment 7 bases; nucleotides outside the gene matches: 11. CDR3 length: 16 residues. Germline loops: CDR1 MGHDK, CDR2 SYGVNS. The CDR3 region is CASSVEPGQGLNTIYF. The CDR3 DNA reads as TGTGCCAGCAGTGTCGAGCCGGGACAGGGTTTGAACACCATATATTTT.

This CDR3 is CASRHGLAVNTGELFF. The CDR3 bases are TGTGCCAGCAGACACGGACTAGCGGTGAACACCGGGGAGCTGTTTTTT. The chain is built from TRBV7-3 and TRBJ2-2; 10 nucleotides match TRBD2. Germline trimming cut 6 bases from V and 1 base from J; bases unmatched to any gene: 5. CDR1 SGHTA and CDR2 FQGTGA come from the germline V gene. The CDR3 is made up of 16 amino acids.

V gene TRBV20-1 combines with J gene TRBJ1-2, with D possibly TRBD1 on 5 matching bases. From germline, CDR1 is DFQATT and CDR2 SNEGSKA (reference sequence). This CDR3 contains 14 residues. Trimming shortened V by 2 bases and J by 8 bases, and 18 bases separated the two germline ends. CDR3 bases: TGCAGTGCTAGAAGGAAGGGGCCTACGGGAGGCTACACCTTC. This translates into CSARRKGPTGGYTF.

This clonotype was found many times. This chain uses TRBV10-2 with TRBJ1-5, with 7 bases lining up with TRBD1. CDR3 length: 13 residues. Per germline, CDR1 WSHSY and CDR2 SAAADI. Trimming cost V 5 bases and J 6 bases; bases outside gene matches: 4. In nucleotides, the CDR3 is TGCGCCAGCAGTTACAGGGGAGGTCAGCCCCAGCATTTT. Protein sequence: CASSYRGGQPQHF.

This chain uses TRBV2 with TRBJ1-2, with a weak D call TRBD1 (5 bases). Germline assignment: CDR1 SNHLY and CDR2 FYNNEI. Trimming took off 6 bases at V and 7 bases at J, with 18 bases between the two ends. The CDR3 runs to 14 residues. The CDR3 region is CASRGGDETAGYTF. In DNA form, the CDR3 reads TGTGCCAGCAGGGGGGGGGACGAGACGGCTGGCTACACCTTC.

DNA of the CDR3: TGCAGCGTTGAAGCGACGGGGGGCTTCGATGGCTACACCTTC. This translates into CSVEATGGFDGYTF. The chain carries TRBV29-1 and TRBJ1-2, with TRBD1 as a possible D gene (6 bases). Germline CDR1 and CDR2: SQVTM and ANQGSEA. V was trimmed by 1 base and J by 6 bases, leaving 15 bases between them. The CDR3 has 14 amino acids.

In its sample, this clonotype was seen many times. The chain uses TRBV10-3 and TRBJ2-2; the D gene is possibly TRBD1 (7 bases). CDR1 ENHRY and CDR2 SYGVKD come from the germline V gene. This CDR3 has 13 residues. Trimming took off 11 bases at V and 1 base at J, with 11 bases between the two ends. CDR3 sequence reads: CAGGTENTGELFF. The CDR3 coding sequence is TGTGCCGGGGGGACAGAGAACACCGGGGAGCTGTTTTTT.

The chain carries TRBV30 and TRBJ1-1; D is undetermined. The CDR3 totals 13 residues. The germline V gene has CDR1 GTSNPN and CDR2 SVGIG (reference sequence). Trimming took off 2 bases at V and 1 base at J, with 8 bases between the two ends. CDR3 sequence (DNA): TGTGCCTGGAGTTTGAACACGAACACTGAAGCTTTCTTT. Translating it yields CAWSLNTNTEAFF.

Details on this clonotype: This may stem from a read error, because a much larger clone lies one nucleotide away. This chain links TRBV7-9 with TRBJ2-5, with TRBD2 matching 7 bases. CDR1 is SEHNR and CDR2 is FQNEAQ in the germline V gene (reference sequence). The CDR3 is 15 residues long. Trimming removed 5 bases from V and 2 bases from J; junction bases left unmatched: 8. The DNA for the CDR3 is TGTGCCAGCAGCCCGGGACTAACGCTACAAGAGACCCAGTACTTC. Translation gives CASSPGLTLQETQYF. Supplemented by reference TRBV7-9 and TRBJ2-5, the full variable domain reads DTGVSQNPRHKITKRGQNVTFRCDPISEHNRLYWYRQTLGQGPEFLTYFQNEAQLEKSRLLSDRFSAERPKGSFSTLEIQRTEQGDSAMYLCASSPGLTLQETQYFGPGTRLLVL.